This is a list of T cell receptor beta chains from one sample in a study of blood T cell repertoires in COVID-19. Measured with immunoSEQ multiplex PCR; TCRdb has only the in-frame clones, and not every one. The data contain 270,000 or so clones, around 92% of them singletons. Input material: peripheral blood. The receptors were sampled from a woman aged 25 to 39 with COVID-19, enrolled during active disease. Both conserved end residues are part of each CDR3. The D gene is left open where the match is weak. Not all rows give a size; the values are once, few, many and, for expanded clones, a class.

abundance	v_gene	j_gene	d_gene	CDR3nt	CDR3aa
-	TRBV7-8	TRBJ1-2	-	TGTGCCAGCAGCTTTGAGACAGCCATTTACTATGGCTACACCTTC	CASSFETAIYYGYTF
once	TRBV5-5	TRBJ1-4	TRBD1	TGTGCCAGCAGCTCCCGGACAGGGGGCGCAACTAATGAAAAACTGTTTTTT	CASSSRTGGATNEKLFF
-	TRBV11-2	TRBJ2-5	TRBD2	TGTGCCAGCAGCTTAGAGACTAGCGGGGGTGTCAGAGAGACCCAGTACTTC	CASSLETSGGVRETQYF
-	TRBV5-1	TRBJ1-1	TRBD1	TGCGCCAGCAGCTTGCCTTCGGGACAGGGGGCGCTAGGCACTGAAGCTTTCTTT	CASSLPSGQGALGTEAFF
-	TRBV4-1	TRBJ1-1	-	TGCGCCAGCAGCCAAGCATCGGGGATGTACACTGAAGCTTTCTTT	CASSQASGMYTEAFF
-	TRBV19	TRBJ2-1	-	TGTGCCAGTAGTAACCCCACTGGACAGTACAATGAGCAGTTCTTC	CASSNPTGQYNEQFF
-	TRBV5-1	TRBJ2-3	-	TGCGCCAGCAGCCTACCTACGGATACGCAGTATTTT	CASSLPTDTQYF
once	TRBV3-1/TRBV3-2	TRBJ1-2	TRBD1	TGTGCCAGCAGCCTTCGGGACAGGGGGTTCTATGGCTACACCTTC	CASSLRDRGFYGYTF
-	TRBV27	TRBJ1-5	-	TGTGCCAGCAGTTTATCTCCAGCGTATAGCAATCAGCCCCAGCATTTT	CASSLSPAYSNQPQHF
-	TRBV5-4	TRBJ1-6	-	TGTGCCAGCAGCTTGACCGGGGAGGGGTCACCCCTCCACTTT	CASSLTGEGSPLHF
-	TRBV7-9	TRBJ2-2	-	TGTGCCAGCAGCCTAACGGCCATCGGTAGCTTCACCGGGGAGCTGTTTTTT	CASSLTAIGSFTGELFF
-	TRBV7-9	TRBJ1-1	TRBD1	TGTGCCAGCAGCTTAGGGGGACAGGGGGTTTCTGAAGCTTTCTTT	CASSLGGQGVSEAFF
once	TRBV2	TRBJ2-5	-	TGTGCCAGCTCGCCAGGGGAGGAGACCCAGTACTTC	CASSPGEETQYF
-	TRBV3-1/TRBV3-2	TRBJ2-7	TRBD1	TGTGCCAGCAGCCAAGCGGGCGCAGGGGGCGTGGGGGAGCAGTACTTC	CASSQAGAGGVGEQYF
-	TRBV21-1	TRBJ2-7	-	TGTGCCAGCAGATCGACAGGGATCCCCTACGAGCAGTACTTC	CASRSTGIPYEQYF
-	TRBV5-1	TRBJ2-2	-	TGCGCCAGCAGCTTGGGGGCCCACGGGGAGCTGTTTTTT	CASSLGAHGELFF
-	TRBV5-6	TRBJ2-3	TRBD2	TGTGCCAGCAGCTGGGAGCGGGGGGTCGATACGCAGTATTTT	CASSWERGVDTQYF
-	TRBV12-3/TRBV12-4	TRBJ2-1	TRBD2	TGTGCCAGCGGGGGACTAGCTGCGGTTGAGCAGTTCTTC	CASGGLAAVEQFF
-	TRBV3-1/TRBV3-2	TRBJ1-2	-	TGTGCCAGCAGCCAAGATATAAACTATGGCTACACCTTC	CASSQDINYGYTF
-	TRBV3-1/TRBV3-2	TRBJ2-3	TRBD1	TGTGCCAGCAGCCTCCGGGACAGGGGGCTATTCTCCAAGGCAGATACGCAGTATTTT	CASSLRDRGLFSKADTQYF
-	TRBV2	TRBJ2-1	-	TGTGCCAGCAGTGACTTGAGCTCCTACAATGAGCAGTTCTTC	CASSDLSSYNEQFF
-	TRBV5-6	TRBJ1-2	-	TGTGCCAGCAGCTCCTTGGTGGGACAAGCACTCTATGGCTACACCTTC	CASSSLVGQALYGYTF
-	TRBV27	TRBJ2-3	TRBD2	TGTGCCAGCAGTTTACCCCCCCCAGCGGGGGGAGGTGGGGATACGCAGTATTTT	CASSLPPPAGGGGDTQYF
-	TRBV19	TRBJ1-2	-	TGTGCCAGTAGGAGCTATGGCTACACCTTC	CASRSYGYTF
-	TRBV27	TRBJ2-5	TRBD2	TGTGCCAGCAGTCCGGGGCGGGGGGGCGTTGAGACCCAGTACTTC	CASSPGRGGVETQYF
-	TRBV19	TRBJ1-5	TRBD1	TGTGCCAGTAGTAAGACAGGGGCGGGGCAGCCCCAGCATTTT	CASSKTGAGQPQHF
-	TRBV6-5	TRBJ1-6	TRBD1	TGTGCCAGCAGTTATGACTCGGACAGGGTGAATTCACCCCTCCACTTT	CASSYDSDRVNSPLHF
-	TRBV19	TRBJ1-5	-	TGTGCCAGTACCCCCAACGGGGTTCAGCCCCAGCATTTT	CASTPNGVQPQHF
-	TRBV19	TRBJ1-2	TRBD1	TGTGCCAGTAGTCAACAGGGGGATGTTTATGGCTACACCTTC	CASSQQGDVYGYTF